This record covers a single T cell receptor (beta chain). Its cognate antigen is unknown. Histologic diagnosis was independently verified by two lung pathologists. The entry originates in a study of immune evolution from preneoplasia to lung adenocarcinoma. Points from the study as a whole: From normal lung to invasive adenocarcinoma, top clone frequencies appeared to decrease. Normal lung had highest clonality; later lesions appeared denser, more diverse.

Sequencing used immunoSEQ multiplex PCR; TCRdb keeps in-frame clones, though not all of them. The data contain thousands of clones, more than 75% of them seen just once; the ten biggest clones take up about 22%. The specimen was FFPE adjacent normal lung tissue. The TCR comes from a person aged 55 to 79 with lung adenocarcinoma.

The CDR3 nucleotides are TGTGCCAGCAGCGTCGGACACCGCAATCAGCCCCAGCATTTT. It encodes CASSVGHRNQPQHF. The chain carries TRBV5-6 and TRBJ1-5, with D maybe TRBD1 (5 bases). Germline V gene data show CDR1 as SGHDT and CDR2 as YYEEEE. The length of the CDR3 is 14 residues. V shed 4 bases and J shed 2 bases, with 10 bases lying between them.